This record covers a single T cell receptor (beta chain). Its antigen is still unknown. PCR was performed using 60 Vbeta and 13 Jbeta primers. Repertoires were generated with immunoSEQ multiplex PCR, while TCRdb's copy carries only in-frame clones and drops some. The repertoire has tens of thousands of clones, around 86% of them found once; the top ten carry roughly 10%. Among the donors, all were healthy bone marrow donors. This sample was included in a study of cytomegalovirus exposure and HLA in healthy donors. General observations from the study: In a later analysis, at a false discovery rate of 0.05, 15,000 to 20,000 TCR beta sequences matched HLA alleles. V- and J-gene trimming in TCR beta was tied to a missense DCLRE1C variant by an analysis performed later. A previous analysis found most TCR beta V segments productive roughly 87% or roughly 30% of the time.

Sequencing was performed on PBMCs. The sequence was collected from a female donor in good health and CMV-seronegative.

DNA of the CDR3: TGTGCCAGCGGGACAGCTAATGAAAAACTGTTTTTT. Residues: CASGTANEKLFF. The chain is built from TRBV27 and TRBJ1-4; 7 nucleotides agree with TRBD1. Germline-derived CDR1 and CDR2 are MNHEY and SMNVEV (reference sequence). With 8 bases clipped from V and 3 bases from J, the junction kept 0 bases outside the gene matches. This CDR3 is built from 12 residues.